The 10 T cell receptor beta chains below all came from one sample that was sequenced in a study of breast tumors, draining lymph nodes, adjacent tissues (TCRdb year 2016). Lymph node samples came from the axillary draining lymph nodes of breast cancer patients. The library was built by means of multiplex PCR. Sequencing was performed on an Illumina HiSeq 2000. Through fastp at Q25 and MiXCR, TCRdb rebuilt clones from the public reads, retaining in-frame beta chains. Rows are combined by CDR3 protein, so each entry shows the most common genes and DNA. The sample yields 200,000 or so distinct CDR3 sequences; approximately 33% were counted once. The biggest ten clones account for roughly 4% of the sample. What was sequenced was axillary lymph node tissue. These receptors came from a female donor with breast cancer. Some clones in this sample may be carry-over from other donors' samples.

As concerns this clonotype: A much larger clone differs from this one at a single base, so this may be a read error. This CDR3 is missing its conserved last phenylalanine or tryptophan, likely due to a read error. The rearrangement uses TRBV18 and TRBJ2-5; D is perhaps TRBD2 (5 bases). With 1 base removed from V and 5 bases from J, the gap between germline ends came to 14 bases. This CDR3 region has 15 residues. Germline lookup yields CDR1 KGHSH and CDR2 LQKENI. CDR3 bases: TGTGCCAGCTCACCACAGTCCCTAGCTGGCGAGACCCAGTACTCC. Translation gives CASSPQSLAGETQYS.

This clonotype appeared many times. The V call is TRBV6-1, the J call TRBJ1-6, with 7 bases aligning to TRBD1. This CDR3 has 15 residues. V gave up 2 bases and J gave up 5 bases; unmatched junction bases: 3. Germline CDR1 is MNHNS and CDR2 is SASEGT. CDR3: CASSERGLDNSPLHF. CDR3 DNA sequence: TGTGCCAGCAGTGAAAGGGGGCTGGATAATTCACCCCTCCACTTT.

On this clonotype: A much larger clone differs from this one at a single base, so this may be a read error. The J gene is TRBJ2-3, the V gene TRBV12-3 or TRBV12-4; a weak D match, TRBD1 (7 bases). The CDR3 sequence is 14 residues long. The V end lost 3 bases, the J end lost 5 bases, and 12 bases lay between the germline ends. CDR3 amino acids: CASSFRGAGDTQYF. DNA for the CDR3: TGTGCCAGCAGTTTCAGGGGGGCGGGAGATACGCAGTATTTT.

This clonotype has just a few counts. CDR3 in amino acids: CASSFLRLGSYEQYF. CDR3 nucleotide sequence: TGTGCCAGCAGTTTCCTGAGACTAGGATCCTACGAGCAGTACTTC. This sequence joins TRBV27 and TRBJ2-7; TRBD2 might be the D (6 bases). The CDR3 loop spans 15 amino acids. V was trimmed by 3 bases and J by 1 base, leaving 13 bases between them. From germline, CDR1 is MNHEY and CDR2 SMNVEV (reference sequence).

This clonotype was detected ten times or more. The gene calls are TRBV18 and TRBJ2-7; 8 nucleotides align to TRBD1. After removal of 8 bases from V and 3 bases from J, the junction contained 12 bases not matched to a gene. The germline gives CDR1 KGHSH, CDR2 LQKENI. The CDR3 length is 15 residues. CDR3 sequence: CASAEGQGAGYEQYF. CDR3 sequence (DNA): TGTGCCAGCGCAGAAGGGCAGGGGGCAGGCTACGAGCAGTACTTC.

This clonotype was counted ten times or more. The chain employs TRBV2 and TRBJ2-7, with TRBD2 as a possible D gene (5 bases). This CDR3 contains 15 residues. Germline CDR1 SNHLY, CDR2 FYNNEI. V was cut by 4 bases and J by 0 bases, with 13 bases left in between. The CDR3 coding sequence is TGTGCCAGCAGTGGAACCGGGATTGGCTCCTACGAGCAGTACTTC. Protein: CASSGTGIGSYEQYF.

This clonotype was seen repeatedly, ten times or more. The rearrangement links TRBV19 to TRBJ2-5; maybe TRBD2 (5 bases). This CDR3 comprises 14 residues. The V end lost 6 bases, the J end lost 2 bases, and 13 bases lay between the germline ends. CDR1 LNHDA and CDR2 SQIVND come from the germline V gene (reference sequence). This CDR3 is CASRDLRGQETQYF. Written as DNA, the CDR3 is TGTGCCAGTAGGGACCTTCGGGGACAAGAGACCCAGTACTTC.

This clonotype was counted ten times or more. This chain links TRBV14 with TRBJ2-3, with TRBD2 as a possible D gene (6 bases). The CDR3 length is 15 residues. CDR1 and CDR2 (germline): SGHDN, FVKESK. V was pared by 1 base and J by 0 bases, with 8 bases between. CDR3 bases: TGTGCCAGCAGCCAAGTACTAGCCAGCACAGATACGCAGTATTTT. Translating it yields CASSQVLASTDTQYF.

The CDR3 region is CATIPITSANGSPLHF. CDR3 nucleotide sequence: TGTGCCACGATACCTATTACCTCCGCGAATGGTTCACCCCTCCACTTT. The V gene is TRBV27, the J gene TRBJ1-6; D remains unclear. The CDR3 spans 16 residues. Germline loops: CDR1 MNHEY, CDR2 SMNVEV (reference sequence). V lost 10 bases, J lost 9 bases, and 25 bases lay in between.

Concerning this clonotype itself: A read error is possible here, since a much larger clone lies one base away. The J gene is TRBJ1-3, the V gene TRBV3-1; a possible D gene is TRBD1 (5 bases). Germline CDR1 is LGHDT and CDR2 is YNNKEL (reference sequence). The CDR3 is 18 amino acids. The CDR3 DNA is TGTCCCAGCAGCCCAAGGGACTCGTTGGGGAACTCTGGAAACACCATATATTTT. It is translated as CPSSPRDSLGNSGNTIYF.